The sequence of this TCR beta chain was determined in a study of EBV T-cell therapy then PD-1 blockade in nasopharyngeal carcinoma listed by TCRdb under 2021. The sample's treatment or condition label, in plain terms: AdE1-LMPpoly-expanded autologous EBV-specific T-cell therapy followed by anti-PD-1 nivolumab. The Qiagen DNeasy Kit was used to extract genomic DNA from the sorted cells. The immunoSEQ platform was used for deep sequencing of the TCR beta chain. The authors processed their data as follows. The immunoSEQ Analyzer software was used to analyze the repertoire data. Drawn from immuneACCESS, this table holds only the in-frame rearrangements with V and J called that TCRdb kept. Clones are partly lost; checked studies trace under half to an unresolved V gene and leave the rest unexplained. V and J calls and clone size are those listed in that table; D and trimming were worked out from the DNA. The sample table shows roughly 22,000 clones, and 82% are seen once. Less than 25% of the sample comes from the top ten.

V is clipped by 6 bases and J by 5 bases, and the sequence between their germline boundaries is 16 bases long. The CDR3 runs 14 residues from the cysteine to the phenylalanine. The only DNA kept is the CDR3, 42 bases in frame from the first base. CDR1 and CDR2, per the germline V gene, are SGHTA and FQGNSA. Based on its abundance in the sample, this clone is medium-sized (0.01 to 0.1%). Its specific antigen is unknown. Base quality data are lacking; no much larger clone is found one base away. The sequence joins TRBV7-2 to TRBJ1-1, with the D gene call left open. The input for sequencing was CD8+ T cells from blood, taken at day -245 from a patient whose treatment included autologous EBV-specific T cells and nivolumab. The clonotype originates from a middle-aged man with nasopharyngeal carcinoma. The bases read TGTGCCAGCAGTTCTCAAATTAGGGATACTGAAGCTTTCTTT. The encoded protein is CASSSQIRDTEAFF.